This entry describes one T cell receptor (beta chain). Its matching antigen is unknown. These data are taken from a study of T cell responses to AZD1222 COVID-19 vaccine. Findings and caveats of the study: AZD1222 recipients seropositive at baseline numbered only six or seven.

Profiled with immunoSEQ multiplex PCR; TCRdb holds only in-frame clones, not every one. This sample has more than 110,000 clones, with over 90% found just once. The CDR3 is 17 amino acids. V was pared by 3 bases and J by 1 base, with 19 bases between. Germline V CDR1 and CDR2: MGHDK, SYGVNS. The TCR comes from an adult in good health. The chain has TRBV25-1 and TRBJ2-7; D is unclear. The sample here was peripheral blood, taken on day 0 of AZD1222 vaccination. DNA for the CDR3: TGTGCCAGCAGTGAGTCCCAAAGTGCGCGAGGTTCCTACGAGCAGTACTTC. Amino acid sequence: CASSESQSARGSYEQYF.